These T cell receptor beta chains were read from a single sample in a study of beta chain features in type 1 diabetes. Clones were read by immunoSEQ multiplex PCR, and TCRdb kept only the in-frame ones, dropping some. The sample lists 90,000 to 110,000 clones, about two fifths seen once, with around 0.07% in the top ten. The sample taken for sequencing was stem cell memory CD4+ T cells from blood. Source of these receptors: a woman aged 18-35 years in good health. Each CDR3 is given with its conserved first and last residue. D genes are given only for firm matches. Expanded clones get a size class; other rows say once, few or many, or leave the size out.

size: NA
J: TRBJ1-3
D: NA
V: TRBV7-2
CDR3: CASSPSRTGPGNTIYF
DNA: TGTGCCAGCAGCCCCTCCCGGACTGGGCCTGGAAACACCATATATTTT

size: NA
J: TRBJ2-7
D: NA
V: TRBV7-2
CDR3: CASSSEMGPYEQYF
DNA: TGTGCCAGCAGCTCAGAGATGGGGCCCTACGAGCAGTACTTC

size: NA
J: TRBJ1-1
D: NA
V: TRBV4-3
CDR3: CASSSSPGEMNTEAFF
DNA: TGCGCCAGCAGCTCAAGCCCGGGAGAAATGAACACTGAAGCTTTCTTT

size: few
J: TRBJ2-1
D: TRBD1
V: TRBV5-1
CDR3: CASSLEGQAYNEQFF
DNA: TGCGCCAGCAGCTTGGAGGGACAGGCGTACAATGAGCAGTTCTTC

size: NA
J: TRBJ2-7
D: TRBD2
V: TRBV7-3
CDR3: CASSPGGGFSEQYF
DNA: TGTGCCAGCAGCCCCGGGGGAGGGTTCTCCGAGCAGTACTTC

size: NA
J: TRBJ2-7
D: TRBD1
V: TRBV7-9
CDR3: CASSPGQGRDEQYF
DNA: TGTGCCAGCAGCCCGGGACAGGGTCGTGACGAGCAGTACTTC

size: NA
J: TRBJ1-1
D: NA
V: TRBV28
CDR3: CASSLWTGNTEAFF
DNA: TGTGCCAGCAGTTTATGGACAGGGAACACTGAAGCTTTCTTT

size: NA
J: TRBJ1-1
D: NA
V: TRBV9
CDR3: CASSVEGVAEAFF
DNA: TGTGCCAGCAGCGTAGAGGGGGTGGCTGAAGCTTTCTTT

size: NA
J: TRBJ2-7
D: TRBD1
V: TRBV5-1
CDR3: CASSPGQTYEQYF
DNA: TGCGCCAGCAGCCCGGGACAGACCTACGAGCAGTACTTC

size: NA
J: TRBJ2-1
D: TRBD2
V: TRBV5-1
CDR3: CASSGGLAGGPEQFF
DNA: TGCGCCAGCAGCGGAGGACTAGCGGGAGGACCCGAGCAGTTCTTC

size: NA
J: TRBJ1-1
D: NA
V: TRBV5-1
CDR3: CASSLKRDTEAFF
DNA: TGCGCCAGCAGCTTGAAGCGGGACACTGAAGCTTTCTTT

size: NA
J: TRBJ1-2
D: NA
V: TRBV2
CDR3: CASTTTGPFGGYTF
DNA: TGTGCCAGCACTACGACAGGTCCTTTTGGTGGCTACACCTTC

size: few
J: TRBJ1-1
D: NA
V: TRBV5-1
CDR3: CASSLQQGLGTEAFF
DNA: TGCGCCAGCAGCTTGCAACAGGGCTTGGGAACTGAAGCTTTCTTT

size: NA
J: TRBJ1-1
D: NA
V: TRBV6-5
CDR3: CASRTLMNTEAFF
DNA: TGTGCCAGCAGAACATTGATGAACACTGAAGCTTTCTTT

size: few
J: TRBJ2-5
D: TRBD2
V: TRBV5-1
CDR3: CASRGRGTSGLQETQYF
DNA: TGCGCCAGCAGGGGAAGGGGGACTAGCGGGCTTCAAGAGACCCAGTACTTC

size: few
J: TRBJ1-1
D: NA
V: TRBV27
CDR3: CASSFSGESTEAFF
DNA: TGTGCCAGCAGTTTTTCAGGGGAGAGTACTGAAGCTTTCTTT

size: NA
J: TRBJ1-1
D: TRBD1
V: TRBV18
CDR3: CASSPNRGQGNTEAFF
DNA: TGTGCCAGCTCACCTAACAGGGGGCAGGGGAACACTGAAGCTTTCTTT

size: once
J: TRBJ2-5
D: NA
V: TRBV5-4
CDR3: CASSPTGRQETQYF
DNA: TGTGCCAGCAGCCCGACGGGAAGGCAAGAGACCCAGTACTTC

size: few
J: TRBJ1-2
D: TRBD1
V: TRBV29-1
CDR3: CSSPWRGQGSSNYGYTF
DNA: TGCAGCTCCCCCTGGAGGGGACAGGGGTCATCAAACTATGGCTACACCTTC

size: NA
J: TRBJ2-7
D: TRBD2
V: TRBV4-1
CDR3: CASSRTSGSPYEQYF
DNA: TGCGCCAGCAGTCGGACTAGCGGGAGTCCTTACGAGCAGTACTTC

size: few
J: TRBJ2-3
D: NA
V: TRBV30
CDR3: CAMRPSGDTQYF
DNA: TGTGCCATGAGGCCGTCGGGGGATACGCAGTATTTT

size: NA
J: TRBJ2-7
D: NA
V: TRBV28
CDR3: CASGAAPQYF
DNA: TGTGCCAGCGGAGCGGCTCCGCAGTACTTC

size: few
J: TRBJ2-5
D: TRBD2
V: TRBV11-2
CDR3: CASSQGTSGRWETQYF
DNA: TGTGCCAGCAGCCAAGGGACTAGCGGGCGGTGGGAGACCCAGTACTTC

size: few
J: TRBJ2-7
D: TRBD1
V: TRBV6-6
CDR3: CASARDSYEQYF
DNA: TGTGCCAGCGCCCGGGACAGCTACGAGCAGTACTTC

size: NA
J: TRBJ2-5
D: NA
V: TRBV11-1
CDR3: CASSLGWAQETQYF
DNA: TGTGCCAGCAGCTTGGGCTGGGCGCAAGAGACCCAGTACTTC

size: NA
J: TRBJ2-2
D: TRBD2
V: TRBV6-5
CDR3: CASSSRVAGSTGELFF
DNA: TGTGCCAGCAGTTCTAGAGTAGCGGGATCCACCGGGGAGCTGTTTTTT

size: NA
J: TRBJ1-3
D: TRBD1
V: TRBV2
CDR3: CASRVQGALGNTIYF
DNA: TGTGCCAGCAGAGTTCAGGGGGCATTGGGAAACACCATATATTTT

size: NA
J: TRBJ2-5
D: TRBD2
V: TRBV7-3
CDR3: CASSSVGLAGETQYF
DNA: TGTGCCAGCAGCTCAGTGGGACTAGCGGGAGAGACCCAGTACTTC

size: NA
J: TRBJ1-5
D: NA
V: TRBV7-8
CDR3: CASSLGGYQPQHF
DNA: TGTGCCAGCAGCTTAGGAGGGTATCAGCCCCAGCATTTT